This entry describes one T cell receptor (beta chain). The table came from immunoSEQ multiplex PCR; TCRdb's copy has only in-frame clones and leaves some out. The sample has 2 million or so clones; over 85% are singletons. This specimen comes from a study of shared clonotypes between healthy human individuals. CD45RO-negative, CCR7-positively selected cells formed the naive CD8 fraction, excluding terminally differentiated effector memory CD45RA+ cells. After removal of 0 bases from V and 3 bases from J, the junction contained 5 bases not matched to a gene. This CDR3 contains 16 residues. Germline V lookup: CDR1 SGDLS, CDR2 YYNGEE.

Sequenced sample: naive CD8+ T cells sorted from blood. The sequence was obtained from a man younger than 35 in good health. The chain has TRBV9 and TRBJ2-2; TRBD1 aligns across 7 bases. This chain's CDR3 is CASSVVQGVDTGELFF. In DNA, the CDR3 is TGTGCCAGCAGCGTAGTGCAGGGGGTCGACACCGGGGAGCTGTTTTTT. The full variable domain, completed using reference TRBV9 and TRBJ2-2, is DSGVTQTPKHLITATGQRVTLRCSPRSGDLSVYWYQQSLDQGLQFLIQYYNGEERAKGNILERFSAQQFPDLHSELNLSSLELGDSALYFCASSVVQGVDTGELFFGEGSRLTVL.